The entry that follows covers one T cell receptor beta chain sequence. Its target is not known. Only in-frame clones appear in the TCRdb table, and some are missing; sequencing was by immunoSEQ multiplex PCR. Of 350,000 to 500,000 clones in the sample, about 88% were seen once. The data derive from a study of Ad26.COV2.S vaccination and SARS-CoV-2 variants. Whole-study findings and limits: People who got the vaccine had more spike-specific TCR breadth than people who got placebo.

Stated treatment: roughly 20 received Ad26.COV2.S at low or high dose, single or two shots; about 5 received placebo; per-sample allocation not given. Collection of samples fell on day 63 after the first vaccine or placebo injection. A Boston donor was an adult aged 18-55 years. The CDR3 sequence is 15 residues long. The V end was cut by 4 bases, the J end by 4 bases, with 17 bases between. Germline CDR1 MNHEY, CDR2 SVGAGI. The specimen was peripheral blood, collected in a trial of Ad26.COV2.S vaccine versus placebo. The gene calls are TRBV6-5 and TRBJ2-7; D gene uncertain. The TCR sequence derives from a person between 18 and 59 years old who received the Ad26.COV2.S COVID-19 vaccine or a placebo. The CDR3, as DNA: TGTGCCAGCAGTTTTATGTTGGGGTCCGGGTACGAGCAGTACTTC. It codes for CASSFMLGSGYEQYF.